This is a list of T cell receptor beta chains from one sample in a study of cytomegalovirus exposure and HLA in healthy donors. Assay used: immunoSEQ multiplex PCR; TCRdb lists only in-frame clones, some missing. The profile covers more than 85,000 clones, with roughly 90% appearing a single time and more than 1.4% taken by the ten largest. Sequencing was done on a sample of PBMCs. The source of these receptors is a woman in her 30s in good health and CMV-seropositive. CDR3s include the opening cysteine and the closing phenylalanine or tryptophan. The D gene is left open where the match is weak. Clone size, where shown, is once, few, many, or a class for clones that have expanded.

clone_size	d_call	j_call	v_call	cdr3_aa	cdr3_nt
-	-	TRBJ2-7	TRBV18	CASSPSRDSYEQYF	TGTGCCAGCTCACCCTCCCGAGACTCCTACGAGCAGTACTTC
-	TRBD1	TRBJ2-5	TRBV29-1	CSVEDLGTGKRTQYF	TGCAGCGTTGAAGATCTCGGGACAGGCAAGAGGACCCAGTACTTC
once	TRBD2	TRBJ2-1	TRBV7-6	CASSLVSGTSRDEQFF	TGTGCCAGCAGCTTAGTCTCCGGGACTAGTAGGGATGAGCAGTTCTTC
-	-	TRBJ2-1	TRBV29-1	CSVGSNNEQFF	TGCAGCGTTGGGTCTAACAATGAGCAGTTCTTC
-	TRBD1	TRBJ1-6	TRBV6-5	CASSTQTGNNSPLHF	TGTGCCAGCAGTACACAGACAGGGAATAATTCACCCCTCCACTTT
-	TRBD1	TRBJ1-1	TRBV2	CASSDRQGFVTEAFF	TGTGCCAGCAGTGACCGACAGGGTTTTGTCACTGAAGCTTTCTTT
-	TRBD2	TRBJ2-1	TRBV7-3	CASSLRAGDNEQFF	TGTGCCAGCAGCTTAAGGGCGGGGGACAATGAGCAGTTCTTC
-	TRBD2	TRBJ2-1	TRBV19	CASRLRGAYNEQFF	TGTGCCAGTAGGCTTCGGGGGGCCTACAATGAGCAGTTCTTC
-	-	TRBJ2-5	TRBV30	CAWSVRRGSETQYF	TGTGCCTGGAGTGTACGTCGGGGGTCGGAGACCCAGTACTTC
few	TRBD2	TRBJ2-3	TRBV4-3	CASSQDWVVGGLAASDTQYF	TGCGCCAGCAGCCAAGATTGGGTAGTTGGGGGACTAGCGGCATCAGATACGCAGTATTTT
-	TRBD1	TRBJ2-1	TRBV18	CASSRGTGVAQSSYNEQFF	TGTGCCAGCTCACGCGGGACAGGGGTAGCCCAGAGCTCCTACAATGAGCAGTTCTTC
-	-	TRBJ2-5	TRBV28	CASRTPGGGETQYF	TGTGCCAGCAGAACGCCTGGGGGCGGAGAGACCCAGTACTTC
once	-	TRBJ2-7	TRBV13	CASSIGTSTYEQYF	TGTGCCAGCAGCATCGGAACTAGCACTTACGAGCAGTACTTC
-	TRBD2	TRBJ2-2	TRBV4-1	CASSQRLAANTGELFF	TGCGCCAGCAGCCAAAGACTAGCGGCGAACACCGGGGAGCTGTTTTTT
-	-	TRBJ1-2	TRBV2	CASSESASPSGYTF	TGTGCCAGCAGTGAATCCGCCAGTCCTTCCGGCTACACCTTC
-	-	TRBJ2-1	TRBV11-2	CASSLDSYNEQFF	TGTGCCAGCAGCCTTGACAGCTACAATGAGCAGTTCTTC
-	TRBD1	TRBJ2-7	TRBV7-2	CASGGQGFYEQYF	TGTGCCAGCGGGGGACAGGGGTTCTACGAGCAGTACTTC
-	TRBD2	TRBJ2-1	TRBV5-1	CASSSTTSGGAYEQFF	TGCGCCAGCAGCTCTACGACTAGCGGGGGGGCGTATGAGCAGTTCTTC
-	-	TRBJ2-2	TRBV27	CASSLRGWGELFF	TGTGCCAGCAGTCTAAGGGGTTGGGGGGAGCTGTTTTTT
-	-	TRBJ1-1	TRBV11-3	CASSLGGNTEAFF	TGTGCCAGCAGCTTAGGAGGGAACACTGAAGCTTTCTTT
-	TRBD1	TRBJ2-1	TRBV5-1	CASSTRTGGSLDEQFF	TGCGCCAGCAGCACCCGGACAGGGGGCTCTTTGGATGAGCAGTTCTTC
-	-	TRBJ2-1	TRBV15	CATSREGIGNNEQFF	TGTGCCACCAGCAGAGAAGGAATCGGGAACAATGAGCAGTTCTTC
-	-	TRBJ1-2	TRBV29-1	CSESGWQEGNYGYTF	TGCAGCGAGAGTGGGTGGCAGGAGGGGAACTATGGCTACACCTTC
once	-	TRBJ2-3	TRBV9	CASSVYGGSTDTQYF	TGTGCCAGCAGCGTATACGGGGGAAGCACAGATACGCAGTATTTT
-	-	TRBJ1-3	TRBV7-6	CASSVGVNSGNTIYF	TGTGCCAGCAGCGTCGGGGTCAACTCTGGAAACACCATATATTTT
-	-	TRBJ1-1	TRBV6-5	CASSYSVDREAFF	TGTGCCAGCAGTTACTCGGTCGACAGGGAAGCTTTCTTT
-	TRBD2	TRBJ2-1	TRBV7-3	CASSLAGGDNEQFF	TGTGCCAGCAGCCTAGCGGGAGGGGACAATGAGCAGTTCTTC
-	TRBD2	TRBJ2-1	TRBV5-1	CASSRPRASGNEQFF	TGCGCCAGCAGCCGCCCACGGGCTAGCGGGAATGAGCAGTTCTTC
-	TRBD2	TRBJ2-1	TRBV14	CASSQDSSGGAFKNEQFF	TGTGCCAGCAGCCAAGATTCTAGCGGGGGGGCATTTAAGAATGAGCAGTTCTTC
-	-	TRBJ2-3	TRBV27	CASALLSTDTQYF	TGTGCCAGCGCCCTACTTAGCACAGATACGCAGTATTTT
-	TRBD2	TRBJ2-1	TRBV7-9	CASSLGLAANNEQFF	TGTGCCAGCAGCCTAGGACTAGCGGCCAACAATGAGCAGTTCTTC
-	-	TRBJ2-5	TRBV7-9	CASSQIGSPQETQYF	TGTGCCAGCTCTCAGATCGGGAGTCCCCAAGAGACCCAGTACTTC
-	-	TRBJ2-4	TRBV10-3	CAIKDSDGDIQYF	TGTGCCATCAAAGACAGTGATGGTGACATTCAGTACTTC
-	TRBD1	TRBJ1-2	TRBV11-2	CASSFLGQGARGYTF	TGTGCCAGCAGCTTCCTAGGACAGGGGGCAAGGGGCTACACCTTC
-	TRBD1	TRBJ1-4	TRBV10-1	CASPMRDSLRIEEKLFF	TGCGCCAGCCCGATGAGGGACAGTCTTCGGATTGAGGAAAAACTGTTTTTT
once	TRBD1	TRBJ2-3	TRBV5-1	CASGDRGADTQYF	TGCGCCAGCGGGGACAGGGGTGCAGATACGCAGTATTTT
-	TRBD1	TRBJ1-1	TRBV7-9	CASSQSGTVNTEAFF	TGTGCCAGCAGCCAATCCGGGACAGTAAACACTGAAGCTTTCTTT
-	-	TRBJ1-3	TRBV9	CASSVRSGGSFNTIYF	TGTGCCAGCAGCGTACGTAGCGGGGGCTCCTTCAACACCATATATTTT
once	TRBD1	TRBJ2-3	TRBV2	CASSGQGRTDTQYF	TGTGCCAGTTCAGGACAGGGGAGGACAGATACGCAGTATTTT
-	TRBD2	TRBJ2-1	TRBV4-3	CASSAGLAGAYNEQFF	TGCGCCAGCAGCGCCGGACTAGCGGGAGCCTACAATGAGCAGTTCTTC
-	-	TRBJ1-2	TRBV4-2	CASSQERGLYGYTF	TGTGCCAGCAGCCAAGAGCGGGGATTGTATGGCTACACCTTC
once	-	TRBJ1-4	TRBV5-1	CASSPRATNEKLFF	TGCGCCAGCAGCCCCCGAGCTACTAATGAAAAACTGTTTTTT